The text below deals with one TCR beta chain. Antigen: not known. The method was immunoSEQ multiplex PCR; TCRdb's version includes in-frame clones alone and lacks a portion of them. This table has 94,000 or so clones, approximately 90% appearing once. The entry originates in a study of T cell responses to AZD1222 COVID-19 vaccine. Study-level information: Analyses pooled second doses at about 4 or about 12 weeks. Broader study findings: White British donors predominated, females outnumbered males, and clonal diversity was possibly underestimated.

The CDR3 extends over 18 amino acids. The V gene's germline CDR1 is SNHLY and CDR2 FYNNEI. With 3 bases removed from V and 3 bases from J, the gap between germline ends came to 20 bases. The starting material was peripheral blood, obtained on day 0 of AZD1222 vaccination. The J gene is TRBJ2-2, the V gene TRBV2; D assignment may be TRBD1 or TRBD2 (6 bases each). This sequence was found in an adult in good health. CDR3 loop: CASSEGGQLIGDTGELFF. The CDR3 DNA follows: TGTGCCAGCAGTGAGGGAGGACAGTTAATTGGGGACACCGGGGAGCTGTTTTTT.